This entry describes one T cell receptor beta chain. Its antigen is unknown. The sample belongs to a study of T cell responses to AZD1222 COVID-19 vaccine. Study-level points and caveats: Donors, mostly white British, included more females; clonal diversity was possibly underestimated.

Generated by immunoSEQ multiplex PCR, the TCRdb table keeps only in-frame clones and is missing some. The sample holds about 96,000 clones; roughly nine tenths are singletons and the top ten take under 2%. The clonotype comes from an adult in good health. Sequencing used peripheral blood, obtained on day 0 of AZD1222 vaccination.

CDR3 protein: CASSSGLAEADTQYF. For the CDR3, the DNA is TGTGCCAGTAGTTCGGGACTAGCGGAAGCAGATACGCAGTATTTT. This sequence joins TRBV19 and TRBJ2-3; 11 nucleotides line up with TRBD2. CDR3 length equals 15 residues. With V trimmed by 5 bases and J by 4 bases, 5 bases remained unmatched. Germline V gene lookup returns CDR1 LNHDA and CDR2 SQIVND (reference sequence). Filled out from reference TRBV19 and TRBJ2-3, the complete variable domain reads DGGITQSPKYLFRKEGQNVTLSCEQNLNHDAMYWYRQDPGQGLRLIYYSQIVNDFQKGDIAEGYSVSREKKESFPLTVTSAQKNPTAFYLCASSSGLAEADTQYFGPGTRLTVL.